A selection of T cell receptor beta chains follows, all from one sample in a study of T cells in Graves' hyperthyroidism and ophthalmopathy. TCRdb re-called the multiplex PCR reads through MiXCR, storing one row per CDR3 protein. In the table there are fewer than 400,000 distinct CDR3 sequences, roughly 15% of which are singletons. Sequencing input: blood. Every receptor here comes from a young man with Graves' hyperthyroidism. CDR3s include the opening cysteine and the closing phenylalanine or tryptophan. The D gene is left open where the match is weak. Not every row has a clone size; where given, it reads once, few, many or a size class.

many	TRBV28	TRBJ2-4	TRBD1	TGTGCCACCAGAGAAGGGACAGGGACAAACATTCAGTACTTC	CATREGTGTNIQYF
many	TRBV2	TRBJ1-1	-	TGTGCCAGCAGTGCTGTCATGAACACTGAAGCTTTCTTT	CASSAVMNTEAFF
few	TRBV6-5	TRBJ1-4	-	TGTGCCAGCAGTTACGGAAAGGGGGACGAAAAACTGTTTTTT	CASSYGKGDEKLFF
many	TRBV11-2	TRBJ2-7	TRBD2	TGTGCCAGCAGCTTAGTGACCCTAGCGGGAACCGAGCAGTACTTC	CASSLVTLAGTEQYF
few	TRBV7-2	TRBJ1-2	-	TGTGCCAGCAGCTTAACCCCCCACGACTCTTACAGCAACTATGGCTACACCTTC	CASSLTPHDSYSNYGYTF
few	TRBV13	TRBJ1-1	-	TGTGCCAGCAGTCCCCGACTCGAGCTAAACACTGAAGCTTTCTTT	CASSPRLELNTEAFF
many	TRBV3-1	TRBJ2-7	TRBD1	TGTGCCAGCAGACGGCAGGCGGGCAGGGGGGAGCAGTACTTC	CASRRQAGRGEQYF
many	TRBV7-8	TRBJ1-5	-	TGTGCCAGCAGCCCGGGTAATAGCAATCAGCCCCAGCATTTT	CASSPGNSNQPQHF
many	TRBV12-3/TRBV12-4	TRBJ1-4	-	TGTGCCAGCAGTTTCAGTGAAAAACTGTTTTTT	CASSFSEKLFF
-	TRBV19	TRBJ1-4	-	TGTGCCAGTAGTATCCAGGTTAATGAAAAACTGTTTTTT	CASSIQVNEKLFF
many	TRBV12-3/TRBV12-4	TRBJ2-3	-	TGTGCCAGCAGTCGGGACCACACAGATACGCAGTATTTT	CASSRDHTDTQYF
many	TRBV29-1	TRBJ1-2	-	TGCAGCGTTGTTAAGGGTCAGCATGGCTACACCTTC	CSVVKGQHGYTF
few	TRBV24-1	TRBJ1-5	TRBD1	TGTGCCACCAGTGGGACCCCGGGACAGGGGGGCTTCCGTAATCAGCCCCAGCATTTT	CATSGTPGQGGFRNQPQHF
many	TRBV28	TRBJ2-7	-	TGTGCCAGCAGTACCCGGCAGGGGATATACGAGCAGTACTTC	CASSTRQGIYEQYF
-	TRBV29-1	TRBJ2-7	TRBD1	TGCAGCGTTGAAGAGGGGCCAGGGGGCGCGGAGCAGTACTTC	CSVEEGPGGAEQYF
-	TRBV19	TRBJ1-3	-	TGTGCCAGTAGACTGGTCGCTCGCTCTGGAAACACCATATATTTT	CASRLVARSGNTIYF
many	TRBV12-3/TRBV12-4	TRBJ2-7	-	TGTGCCAGCAGTTTATCAGGGCCAACCTACGAGCAGTACTTC	CASSLSGPTYEQYF
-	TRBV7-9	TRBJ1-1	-	TGTGCCGGGGCGGGGGCGAGAACTGAAGCTTTCTTT	CAGAGARTEAFF
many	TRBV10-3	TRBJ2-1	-	TGTGCCATCAGTGAGTCGGTGGCCAGGGGATTAAATGAGCAGTTCTTC	CAISESVARGLNEQFF
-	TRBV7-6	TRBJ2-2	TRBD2	TGTGCCAGCAGCCCTTTTAGCGGGAGGGCCGTAACCGGGGAGCTGTTTTTT	CASSPFSGRAVTGELFF
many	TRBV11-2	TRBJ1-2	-	TGTGCCAGCAGCTCCGGAGGCGGGACCGGGGGCTACACCTTC	CASSSGGGTGGYTF
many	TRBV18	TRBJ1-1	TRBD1	TGTGCCAGCTCACTACTAGCCGGGACAGGGGTCACTGAAGCTTTCTTT	CASSLLAGTGVTEAFF
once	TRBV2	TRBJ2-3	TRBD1	TGTGCCAGCAGGGGGGACAGGGCATACACAGATACGCAGTATTTT	CASRGDRAYTDTQYF
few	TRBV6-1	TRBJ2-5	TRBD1	TGTGCCAGCAGTGAATCGATTCTCACCCAGGGGGACCAGTACTTC	CASSESILTQGDQYF
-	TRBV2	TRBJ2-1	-	TGTGCCAGCAGTGCCTGGCCGGGCAATGAGCAGTTCTTC	CASSAWPGNEQFF
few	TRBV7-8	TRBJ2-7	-	TGTGCCAGCACCCGCAGCGACATATACGAGCAGTACTTC	CASTRSDIYEQYF
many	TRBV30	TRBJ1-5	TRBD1	TGTGCCTGGAGTGAAGGGACAGGGGGTTTATTTCGTCAGCCCCAGCATTTT	CAWSEGTGGLFRQPQHF
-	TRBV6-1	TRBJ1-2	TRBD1	TGTGCCAGTAGAGAGGGACAGGGGTATGGCTACACCTTC	CASREGQGYGYTF
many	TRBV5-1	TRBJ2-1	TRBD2	TGCGCCAGCAGCATAACTGGACTAGCGGGAGAGGGTGAGCAGTTCTTC	CASSITGLAGEGEQFF
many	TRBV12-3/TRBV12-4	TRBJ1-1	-	TGTGCCAGCAGTTGGCAGGGCGGCACTGAAGCTTTCTTT	CASSWQGGTEAFF
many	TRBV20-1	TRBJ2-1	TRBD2	TGCAGTGCAGAGCGGGGGGACAATGAGCAGTTCTTC	CSAERGDNEQFF
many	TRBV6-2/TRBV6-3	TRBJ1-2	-	TGTGCCAGCAGTTCCCCGGGGTACTATGGCTACACCTTC	CASSSPGYYGYTF
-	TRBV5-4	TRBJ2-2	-	TGTGCCAGCAGCTTGGAATGGGGGTCCACCGGGGAGCTGTTTTTT	CASSLEWGSTGELFF
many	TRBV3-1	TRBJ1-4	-	TGTGCCAGCAGCTTAGCCGGGATCGGCGGTGAAAAACTGTTTTTT	CASSLAGIGGEKLFF
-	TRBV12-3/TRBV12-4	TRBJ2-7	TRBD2	TGTGCCAGCGCCGCGGGAGGCTACGAGCAGTACTTC	CASAAGGYEQYF
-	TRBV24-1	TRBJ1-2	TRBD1	TGTGCCACCAGTGACCCGACAGGGTCGGACTATGGCTACACCTTC	CATSDPTGSDYGYTF
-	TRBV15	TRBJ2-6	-	TGTGCCACATCGAGACTCATCTCTGGGGCCAACGTCCTGACTTTC	CATSRLISGANVLTF
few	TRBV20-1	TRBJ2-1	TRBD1	TGCAGTGCTGGAGACAGGGGCCGCAGCTCCTACAATGAGCAGTTCTTC	CSAGDRGRSSYNEQFF
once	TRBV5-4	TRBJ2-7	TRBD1	TGTGCCAGCAGCTTGGTTGGACAGGGGCCCTCCGAGCAGTACTTC	CASSLVGQGPSEQYF
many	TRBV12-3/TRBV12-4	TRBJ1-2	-	TGTGCCAGCACCAGGACCGTCGCGGGCGGCTACACCTTC	CASTRTVAGGYTF
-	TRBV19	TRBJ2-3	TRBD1	TGTGCCAGTAGAGGGGACAGTGTAGGATTTGCGGATACGCAGTATTTT	CASRGDSVGFADTQYF
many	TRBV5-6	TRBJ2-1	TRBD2	TGTGCCAGCAGCTACGGACTAGCGAGATACAATGAGCAGTTCTTC	CASSYGLARYNEQFF
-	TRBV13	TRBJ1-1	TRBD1	TGTGCCAGCAAGACCGGGACAGGATCCGCGGAAGCTTTCTTT	CASKTGTGSAEAFF
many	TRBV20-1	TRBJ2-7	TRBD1	TGCAGTGCCTCTGACTCCGGGACAGGGACATCCTACGAGCAGTACTTC	CSASDSGTGTSYEQYF
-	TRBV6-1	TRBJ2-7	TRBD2	TGTGCCAGCACTCCCAGGACTAGCGGGAAGTACGAGCAGTACTTC	CASTPRTSGKYEQYF
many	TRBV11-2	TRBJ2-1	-	TGTGCCAGCAGCTTCAATCAAGGACTAACCTACAATGAGCAGTTCTTC	CASSFNQGLTYNEQFF
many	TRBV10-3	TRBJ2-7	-	TGTGCCATCAGTGATCTGCCGGCCAGCTCCTACGAGCGGTACTTC	CAISDLPASSYERYF